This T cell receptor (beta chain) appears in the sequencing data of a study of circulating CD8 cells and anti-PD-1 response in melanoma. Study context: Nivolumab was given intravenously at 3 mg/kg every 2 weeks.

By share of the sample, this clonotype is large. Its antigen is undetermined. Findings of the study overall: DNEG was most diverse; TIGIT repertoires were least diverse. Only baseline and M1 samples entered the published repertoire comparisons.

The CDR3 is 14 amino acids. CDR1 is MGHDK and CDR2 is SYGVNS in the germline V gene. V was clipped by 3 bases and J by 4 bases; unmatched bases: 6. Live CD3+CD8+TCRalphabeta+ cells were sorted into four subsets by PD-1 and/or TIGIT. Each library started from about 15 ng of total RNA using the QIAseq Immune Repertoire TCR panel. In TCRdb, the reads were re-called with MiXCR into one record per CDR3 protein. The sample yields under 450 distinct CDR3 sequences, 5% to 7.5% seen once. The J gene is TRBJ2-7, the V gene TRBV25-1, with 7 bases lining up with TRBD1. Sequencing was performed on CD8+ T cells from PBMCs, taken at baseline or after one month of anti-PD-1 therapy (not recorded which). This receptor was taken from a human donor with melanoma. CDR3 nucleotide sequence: TGTGCCAGCAGTGAGAGGGGCAGGGGGTACGAGCAGTACTTC. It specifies CASSERGRGYEQYF.